The source of this T cell receptor (beta chain) is a study of shared clonotypes between healthy human individuals. Study-wide results and caveats: Owing to a small donor count, the genetic and exposure-history diversity represented was limited. Clonotype sharing among donors, it was expected, would be affected by sequencing depth.

The study used about 100 million PBMCs per unsorted sample for genomic DNA. With 4 bases clipped from V and 8 bases from J, the junction kept 2 bases outside the gene matches. Germline CDR1 SGHRS, CDR2 YFSETQ. The CDR3 contains 13 residues. As regards this clone: Its antigen is not known.

Generated by immunoSEQ multiplex PCR, the TCRdb table keeps only in-frame clones and is missing some. This sample has a few hundred thousand clones, with around three quarters found just once. The origin of this receptor is a woman in her 40s in good health. Some clones in this sample may be carry-over from other donors' samples. The gene calls are TRBV5-1 and TRBJ2-2, with 10 bases lining up with TRBD2. The specimen was PBMCs. The CDR3 spells CASSPAGGGELFF. In DNA form, the CDR3 reads TGCGCCAGCAGCCCAGCGGGAGGGGGGGAGCTGTTTTTT. The whole variable domain, filled in from reference TRBV5-1 and TRBJ2-2, reads KAGVTQTPRYLIKTRGQQVTLSCSPISGHRSVSWYQQTPGQGLQFLFEYFSETQRNKGNFPGRFSGRQFSNSRSEMNVSTLELGDSALYLCASSPAGGGELFFGEGSRLTVL.